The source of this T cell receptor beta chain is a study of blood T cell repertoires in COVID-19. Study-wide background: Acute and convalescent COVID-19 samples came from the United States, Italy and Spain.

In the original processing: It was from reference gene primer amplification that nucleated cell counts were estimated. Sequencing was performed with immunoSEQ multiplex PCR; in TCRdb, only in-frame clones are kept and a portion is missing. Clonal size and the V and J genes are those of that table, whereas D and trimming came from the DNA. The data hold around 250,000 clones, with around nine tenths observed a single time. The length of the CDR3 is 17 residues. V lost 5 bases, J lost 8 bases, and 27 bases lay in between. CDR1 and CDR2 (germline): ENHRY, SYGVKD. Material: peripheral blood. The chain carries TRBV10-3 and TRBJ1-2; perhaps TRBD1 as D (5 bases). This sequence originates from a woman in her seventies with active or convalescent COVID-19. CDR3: CAISSILPPEAGGGYTF. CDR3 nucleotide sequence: TGTGCCATCAGTTCCATTCTCCCCCCCGAGGCCGGGGGGGGCTACACCTTC.